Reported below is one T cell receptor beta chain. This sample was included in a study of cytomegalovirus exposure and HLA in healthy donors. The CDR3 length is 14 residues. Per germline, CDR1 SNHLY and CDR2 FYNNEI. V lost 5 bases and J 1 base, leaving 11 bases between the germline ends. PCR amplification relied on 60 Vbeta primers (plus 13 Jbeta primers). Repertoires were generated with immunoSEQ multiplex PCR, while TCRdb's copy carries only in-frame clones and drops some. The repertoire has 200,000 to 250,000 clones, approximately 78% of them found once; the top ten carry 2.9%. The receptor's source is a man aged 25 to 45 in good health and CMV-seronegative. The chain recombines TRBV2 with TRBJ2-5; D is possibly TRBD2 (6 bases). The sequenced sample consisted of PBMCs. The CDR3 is CASSLGLLQETQYF. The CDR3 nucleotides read TGTGCCAGCAGTTTGGGACTCCTCCAAGAGACCCAGTACTTC.